These 23 T cell receptor beta chains came from one sample sequenced in a study of PD-L1 blockade in urothelial cancer. The time point: peripheral blood 6 weeks after treatment start. Only in-frame clones appear in the TCRdb table, and some are missing; sequencing was by immunoSEQ multiplex PCR. The data hold about 30,000 clones, with over 60% observed a single time. The sample here was PBMCs, taken around atezolizumab (anti-PD-L1) treatment. The receptors come from a man aged 65-85 years with urothelial cancer.

In its sample, this clone was seen once. V and J are TRBV1 and TRBJ1-1; TRBD1, the table's D call, lacks a check against the DNA. TRBV1 is given as a pseudogene. The CDR3 spans 19 residues. This chain's CDR3 is CTSSHFFLDRGVGDTEAFF. DNA for the CDR3: TGCACCAGCAGCCACTTCTTCCTCGACAGGGGGGTGGGGGACACTGAAGCTTTCTTT.

The chain recombines TRBV7-9 with TRBJ2-1, with 10 positions matching TRBD2. The CDR3 covers 18 residues. Per germline, CDR1 SEHNR and CDR2 FQNEAQ (reference sequence). The trim removed 5 bases at V and 8 bases at J, leaving 18 bases unmatched. The CDR3 bases are TGTGCCAGCAGCCCTACCTCATACCTAGCGGGAGAACGCGATGAGCAGTTCTTC. This translates into CASSPTSYLAGERDEQFF. The whole variable domain, filled in from reference TRBV7-9 and TRBJ2-1, reads DTGVSQNPRHKITKRGQNVTFRCDPISEHNRLYWYRQTLGQGPEFLTYFQNEAQLEKSRLLSDRFSAERPKGSFSTLEIQRTEQGDSAMYLCASSPTSYLAGERDEQFFGPGTRLTVL.

V and J are TRBV15 and TRBJ2-1, with 12 bases fitting TRBD2. The V and J ends lost 5 bases and 4 bases, in that order; junction bases with no gene match: 6. Germline V CDR1 and CDR2: LNHNV, YYDKDF (reference sequence). The CDR3 has 16 residues. CDR3 protein: CATSDTGTSGYNEQFF. CDR3 coding DNA: TGTGCCACCAGCGATACCGGGACTAGCGGGTACAATGAGCAGTTCTTC. The full variable domain, its missing parts supplied by reference TRBV15 and TRBJ2-1, is DAMVIQNPRYQVTQFGKPVTLSCSQTLNHNVMYWYQQKSSQAPKLLFHYYDKDFNNEADTPDNFQSRRPNTSFCFLDIRSPGLGDTAMYLCATSDTGTSGYNEQFFGPGTRLTVL.

The J gene is TRBJ1-3, the V gene TRBV5-1, with D unclear. The CDR3 sequence is 14 residues long. CDR1 and CDR2 from the germline V gene are SGHRS and YFSETQ. V lost 2 bases and J 4 bases, leaving 10 bases between the germline ends. The CDR3 region has the DNA TGCGCCAGCAGCTTTGAGGTCTCCGGAAACACCATATATTTT. This codes for CASSFEVSGNTIYF.

The rearrangement uses TRBV6-6 and TRBJ1-1; D gene uncertain. This CDR3 is 13 amino acids long. Germline CDR1 and CDR2: MNHNY and SVGAGI (reference sequence). V was pared by 7 bases and J by 0 bases, with 9 bases between. CDR3 in amino acids: CASTQNMNTEAFF. CDR3 nucleotides: TGTGCCAGCACCCAGAACATGAACACTGAAGCTTTCTTT.

This rearrangement joins TRBV7-9 to TRBJ2-1, with D possibly matching TRBD2 (5 bases). Germline V lookup: CDR1 SEHNR, CDR2 FQNEAQ (reference sequence). There are 18 residues in the CDR3. V gave up 2 bases and J gave up 1 base, with 18 bases separating them. As DNA, the CDR3 is TGTGCCAGCAGCTTACTAGCTCAATTCAACTTTTCCTACAATGAGCAGTTCTTC. As protein: CASSLLAQFNFSYNEQFF.

The V gene is TRBV2, the J gene TRBJ1-6; 11 bases fit TRBD1. CDR1 is SNHLY and CDR2 is FYNNEI in the germline V gene. This CDR3 is built from 17 residues. V lost 7 bases to trimming and J lost 0 bases; unmatched junction nucleotides: 5. CDR3 DNA: TGTGCCAGCAAGGGGACAGGGGGTAGCTCCTATAATTCACCCCTCCACTTT. The encoded protein is CASKGTGGSSYNSPLHF.

The V gene is TRBV7-2, the J gene TRBJ1-5; 7 bases are a match to TRBD1. The CDR3 loop spans 13 amino acids. The germline V gene encodes CDR1 SGHTA and CDR2 FQGNSA. The V gene end was trimmed by 6 bases and the J gene end by 6 bases; junction bases not matched to a gene: 5. This CDR3 is CASSDRVGQPQHF. CDR3 in DNA: TGTGCCAGCAGTGACAGGGTGGGTCAGCCCCAGCATTTT.

The V and J genes are TRBV4-1 and TRBJ2-1; TRBD2 is a possible D gene (7 bases). The CDR3 contains 15 residues. With 4 bases removed from V and 5 bases from J, the gap between germline ends came to 15 bases. Looked up from germline, CDR1 is MGHRA and CDR2 is YSYEKL. CDR3 sequence reads: CASSLSRGPHNEQFF. The CDR3 DNA reads as TGCGCCAGCAGCCTATCGCGGGGGCCCCACAATGAGCAGTTCTTC.

This clone was recorded a few times. This chain links TRBV5-1 with TRBJ2-2; TRBD1 might be the D (5 bases). Germline V gene lookup returns CDR1 SGHRS and CDR2 YFSETQ. The CDR3 is 17 amino acids. V was pared by 3 bases and J by 0 bases, with 15 bases between. CDR3 coding DNA: TGCGCCAGCAGCTCACCTCTGACAGCCCCGAACACCGGGGAGCTGTTTTTT. This encodes CASSSPLTAPNTGELFF.

The V gene is TRBV5-1, the J gene TRBJ2-5; 12 bases fit TRBD1. With the DNA end fitting TRBJ2-7 better, the J assignment may be wrong. Germline values: CDR1 SGHRS, CDR2 YFSETQ. CDR3 length: 16 amino acids. The DNA for the CDR3 is TGCGCCAGCAGCTTGGCCGGGACAGGGGGCCAATACGAGCAGTACTTC. This translates into CASSLAGTGGQYEQYF.

The chain has TRBV5-1 and TRBJ2-2; TRBD1 matches 8 bases. With 4 bases clipped from V and 5 bases from J, the junction kept 13 bases outside the gene matches. CDR1 and CDR2 (germline): SGHRS, YFSETQ. The CDR3 has 17 amino acids. The CDR3 DNA follows: TGCGCCAGCAGCCCCGGACAGGGCGGATTTATAACCGGGGAGCTGTTTTTT. It translates to CASSPGQGGFITGELFF.

The chain recombines TRBV19 with TRBJ1-1; possibly TRBD1 for D (5 bases). Germline values: CDR1 LNHDA, CDR2 SQIVND (reference sequence). V lost 3 bases and J lost 4, with 15 bases in between. This CDR3 region has 15 residues. The CDR3 bases are TGTGCCAGTAGTATCCAGGGTACTGGCCGCACTGAAGCTTTCTTT. Encoded protein: CASSIQGTGRTEAFF.

The CDR3 here is CASSLVAAVSYNSPLHF. In DNA, the CDR3 is TGTGCCAGCAGCTTAGTAGCGGCAGTCTCCTATAATTCACCCCTCCACTTT. J is TRBJ1-6 and V is TRBV7-8; D uncertain. With 1 base removed from V and 0 bases from J, the gap between germline ends came to 10 bases. CDR1 is SGHVS and CDR2 is FQNEAQ in the germline V gene. The CDR3 spans 17 residues.

J is TRBJ2-2 and V is TRBV9; possibly TRBD1 for D (5 bases). This CDR3 contains 14 residues. V was trimmed by 4 bases and J by 1 base, leaving 8 bases between them. The germline CDR1 and CDR2 sequences are SGDLS and YYNGEE. The DNA of the CDR3 is TGTGCCAGCAGCCAAGACAGGAACACCGGGGAGCTGTTTTTT. Translation gives CASSQDRNTGELFF.

V gene TRBV19 combines with J gene TRBJ1-1; D might be TRBD1 (6 bases). The V and J ends lost 5 bases and 1 base respectively, with 14 bases between them. Germline V gene data show CDR1 as LNHDA and CDR2 as SQIVND (reference sequence). CDR3 length equals 15 residues. CDR3 in amino acids: CASSPALGGNTEAFF. As DNA, the CDR3 is TGTGCCAGTAGTCCAGCCCTAGGGGGGAACACTGAAGCTTTCTTT.

The V gene is TRBV7-2, the J gene TRBJ1-2; D is unresolved. V was cut by 1 base and J by 1 base, with 7 bases left in between. The CDR3 is made up of 14 amino acids. Germline V gene data show CDR1 as SGHTA and CDR2 as FQGNSA. The CDR3 DNA reads as TGTGCCAGCAGCTTAGATTCTCGTAACTATGGCTACACCTTC. It specifies CASSLDSRNYGYTF.

The chain recombines TRBV21-1 with TRBJ2-7; the table's D call, TRBD1, has no DNA check behind it. TRBV21-1 constitutes a pseudogene. This CDR3 is built from 15 residues. CDR3 residues: CASSQPRDPPYEQYF. The CDR3 DNA follows: TGTGCCAGCAGCCAACCCAGGGATCCCCCCTACGAGCAGTACTTC.

This chain connects TRBV11-3 to TRBJ1-1; 7 positions agree with TRBD1. The CDR3 consists of 13 residues. Germline CDR1 SGHNT, CDR2 YENEEA. V shed 3 bases and J 6 bases; nucleotides not matched to a gene: 4. CDR3 nucleotides: TGTGCCAGCAGCTTGACAGGGAAATCTGAAGCTTTCTTT. Translated: CASSLTGKSEAFF.

This rearrangement joins TRBV2 to TRBJ1-1; D perhaps matches TRBD1 (5 bases). The V end lost 5 bases, the J end lost 10 bases, and 17 bases lay between the germline ends. This CDR3 is 13 amino acids long. In germline, CDR1 is SNHLY, CDR2 FYNNEI. DNA for the CDR3: TGTGCCAGCAGTTATGGGACGCCGGGGGGAGCTTTCTTT. Amino acid sequence: CASSYGTPGGAFF. The full variable domain, completed using reference TRBV2 and TRBJ1-1, is EPEVTQTPSHQVTQMGQEVILRCVPISNHLYFYWYRQILGQKVEFLVSFYNNEISEKSEIFDDQFSVERPDGSNFTLKIRSTKLEDSAMYFCASSYGTPGGAFFGQGTRLTVV.

The chain uses TRBV15 and TRBJ1-3; D gene ambiguous. This CDR3 has 17 residues. Germline V CDR1 and CDR2: LNHNV, YYDKDF (reference sequence). Trimming shortened V by 0 bases and J by 0 bases, and 12 bases separated the two germline ends. DNA of the CDR3: TGTGCCACCAGCAGAGATAGTAGTTCTGCCTCTGGAAACACCATATATTTT. This gives the protein CATSRDSSSASGNTIYF.

The V and J genes are TRBV10-3 and TRBJ2-6, with TRBD1 as a possible D gene (8 bases). The CDR3 runs to 16 residues. Trimming left V 10 bases short and J 0 bases short, with 16 bases between. CDR1 is ENHRY and CDR2 is SYGVKD in the germline V gene. The CDR3 loop is CATRQGRGSGANVLTF. CDR3 DNA: TGTGCCACTCGACAGGGGAGGGGCTCTGGGGCCAACGTCCTGACTTTC.

The chain recombines TRBV7-2 with TRBJ2-7, with a possible D match to TRBD1 (6 bases). Trimming took off 2 bases at V and 1 base at J, with 12 bases between the two ends. The CDR3 covers 15 residues. From germline, CDR1 is SGHTA and CDR2 FQGNSA. The DNA for the CDR3 is TGTGCCAGCAGCTTATCCGGGACACCTTCCTACGAGCAGTACTTC. This codes for CASSLSGTPSYEQYF. The full variable domain, with the rest looked up from reference TRBV7-2 and TRBJ2-7, is GAGVSQSPSNKVTEKGKDVELRCDPISGHTALYWYRQSLGQGLEFLIYFQGNSAPDKSGLPSDRFSAERTGGSVSTLTIQRTQQEDSAVYLCASSLSGTPSYEQYFGPGTRLTVT.